This T cell receptor beta chain came from a study of metastatic and nonmetastatic thyroid tumors. Study context: Repertoire comparisons spanned blood and tumor or nodule tissue from malignant and benign thyroid patients.

Among the patients, none had received any treatment before thyroid surgery. This clone was seen a few times. J was trimmed by 7 bases and V by 3 bases; bases with no gene match: 9. This CDR3 has 16 amino acids. The germline CDR1 and CDR2 sequences are MGHDK and SYGVNS. TCRdb re-called the PCR reads via MiXCR. The data show some 25,000 clones, around 20% seen once. V and J are TRBV25-1 and TRBJ2-3, with 11 bases that match TRBD2. The specimen sequenced was blood. This TCR came from a male donor with papillary thyroid cancer or a benign thyroid nodule (not recorded which). Some clones in this sample may be carry-over from other donors' samples. The CDR3 here is CASSDSGTSGTNTQYF. The CDR3 region has the DNA TGTGCCAGCAGTGATTCGGGGACTAGCGGCACTAATACGCAGTATTTT.